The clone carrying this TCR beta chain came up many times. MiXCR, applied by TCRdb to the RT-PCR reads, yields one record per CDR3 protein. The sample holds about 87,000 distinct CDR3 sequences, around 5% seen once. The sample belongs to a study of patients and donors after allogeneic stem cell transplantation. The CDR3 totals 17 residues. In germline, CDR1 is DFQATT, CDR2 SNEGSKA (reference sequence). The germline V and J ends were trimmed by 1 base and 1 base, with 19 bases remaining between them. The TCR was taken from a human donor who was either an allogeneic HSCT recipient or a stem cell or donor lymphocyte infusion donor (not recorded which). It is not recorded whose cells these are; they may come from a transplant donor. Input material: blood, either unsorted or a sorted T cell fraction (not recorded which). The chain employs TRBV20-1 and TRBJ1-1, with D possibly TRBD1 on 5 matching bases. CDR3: CSARGVYVSGRNTEAFF. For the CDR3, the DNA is TGCAGTGCTAGAGGGGTTTACGTGTCAGGGCGGAACACTGAAGCTTTCTTT.